A selection of T cell receptor beta chains follows, all from one sample in a study of shared clonotypes between healthy human individuals. Clones were read by immunoSEQ multiplex PCR, and TCRdb kept only the in-frame ones, dropping some. The table includes about 110,000 clones, about 70% detected once. Material for sequencing was memory CD8+ T cells sorted from blood. These receptors were taken from a woman aged 25-40 years in good health. Each CDR3 is given with its conserved first and last residue. Fields, in order: J gene, V gene, clone size, D gene, CDR3 protein, CDR3 DNA. D genes are given only for firm matches. Part of the rows lack a size; the others show once, few, many or a class for expanded clones.

>TRBJ1-5|TRBV7-8|-|-
CASSPQTSQPQHF
TGTGCCAGCAGCCCTCAAACCAGCCAGCCCCAGCATTTT
>TRBJ2-3|TRBV13|-|-
CASGNRDKFRDTQYF
TGTGCCAGCGGCAACCGGGACAAATTTCGGGATACGCAGTATTTT
>TRBJ2-7|TRBV20-1|-|-
CSARQAYEQYF
TGCAGTGCTAGACAGGCTTACGAGCAGTACTTC
>TRBJ2-3|TRBV5-6|-|TRBD2
CASSLRERGGTDTQYF
TGTGCCAGCAGCTTGCGGGAGCGGGGAGGCACAGATACGCAGTATTTT
>TRBJ2-1|TRBV6-4|few|TRBD2
CASSDSGTSGYNEQFF
TGTGCCAGCAGTGACTCCGGGACTAGCGGTTACAATGAGCAGTTCTTC
>TRBJ1-5|TRBV6-4|many|-
CASSEDPSSNQPQHF
TGTGCCAGCAGTGAGGACCCTAGTAGCAATCAGCCCCAGCATTTT
>TRBJ2-1|TRBV29-1|-|-
CSVVGAVGEQFF
TGCAGCGTTGTGGGAGCGGTAGGTGAGCAGTTCTTC
>TRBJ2-7|TRBV11-3|few|TRBD1
CASSSGQGSEQYF
TGTGCCAGCAGCTCCGGACAGGGGAGCGAGCAGTACTTC
>TRBJ2-7|TRBV28|-|-
CASSSHGPYEQYF
TGTGCCAGCAGTTCTCATGGTCCCTACGAGCAGTACTTC
>TRBJ1-2|TRBV4-1|-|TRBD1
CASSQDGQDAYGYTF
TGCGCCAGCAGCCAGGACGGACAGGACGCCTATGGCTACACCTTC
>TRBJ2-4|TRBV9|-|-
CASSVDLDVAKNIQYF
TGTGCCAGCAGCGTTGACCTGGACGTGGCCAAAAACATTCAGTACTTC
>TRBJ1-2|TRBV27|few|-
CASSTGWSYGYTF
TGTGCCAGCAGCACCGGATGGAGCTATGGCTACACCTTC
>TRBJ2-6|TRBV5-4|-|-
CASRPSWEANVLTF
TGTGCCAGCAGGCCAAGTTGGGAGGCCAACGTCCTGACTTTC
>TRBJ2-1|TRBV19|few|TRBD1
CASSIAAGGSEQFF
TGTGCCAGTAGTATAGCGGCAGGGGGCAGTGAGCAGTTCTTC
>TRBJ1-6|TRBV6-4|-|-
CASSDRAGDNSPLHF
TGTGCCAGCAGTGACCGGGCAGGGGATAATTCACCCCTCCACTTT
>TRBJ1-1|TRBV19|-|TRBD1
CASSMTRGLAEAFF
TGTGCCAGTAGTATGACCAGGGGGCTCGCTGAAGCTTTCTTT
>TRBJ2-1|TRBV4-2|-|TRBD1
CASSQGQGDYNEQFF
TGTGCCAGCAGCCAGGGGCAGGGGGACTACAATGAGCAGTTCTTC
>TRBJ2-7|TRBV5-1|once|TRBD2
CASSRTSGEQYF
TGCGCCAGCAGCCGGACTAGCGGGGAGCAGTACTTC
>TRBJ2-1|TRBV7-6|-|-
CASSPRPRLNEQFF
TGTGCCAGCAGCCCGAGACCCCGACTTAATGAGCAGTTCTTC
>TRBJ2-1|TRBV30|-|-
CAWSVGAITGGEQFF
TGTGCCTGGAGTGTAGGGGCTATTACGGGCGGTGAGCAGTTCTTC
>TRBJ2-1|TRBV7-9|-|TRBD2
CASRGGSTNYNEQFF
TGTGCCAGCCGAGGCGGGAGCACTAACTACAATGAGCAGTTCTTC
>TRBJ2-1|TRBV6-4|-|-
CASSEQGEGRSYNEQFF
TGTGCCAGCAGTGAACAGGGGGAGGGCCGTTCCTACAATGAGCAGTTCTTC
>TRBJ2-1|TRBV25-1|-|TRBD1
CASRTGQGANEQFF
TGTGCCAGCAGAACGGGACAGGGGGCCAATGAGCAGTTCTTC
>TRBJ2-1|TRBV29-1|-|TRBD1
CSVTFGQGDYNEQFF
TGCAGCGTTACCTTTGGACAGGGGGACTACAATGAGCAGTTCTTC
>TRBJ2-7|TRBV11-3|-|TRBD1
CASSSSSKTGWGEQYF
TGTGCCAGCAGCTCTTCCTCGAAGACAGGGTGGGGCGAGCAGTACTTC
>TRBJ2-1|TRBV6-4|once|-
CASSDSGDGPNEQFF
TGTGCCAGCAGTGACTCGGGGGACGGACCAAATGAGCAGTTCTTC
>TRBJ1-5|TRBV6-1|few|-
CASSGDMAGSQPQHF
TGTGCCAGCAGTGGGGACATGGCCGGCAGCCAGCCCCAGCATTTT
>TRBJ2-2|TRBV7-6|-|TRBD2
CASSLGETSGRAFPGELFF
TGTGCCAGCAGCTTAGGGGAGACTAGCGGGAGGGCCTTCCCCGGGGAGCTGTTTTTT
>TRBJ2-1|TRBV2|-|-
CASAYNEQFF
TGTGCCAGCGCATACAATGAGCAGTTCTTC
>TRBJ2-7|TRBV7-9|-|TRBD1
CASSLGRYGTGHHYEQYF
TGTGCCAGCAGCCTAGGACGGTACGGGACAGGCCACCACTACGAGCAGTACTTC
>TRBJ2-1|TRBV11-2|-|TRBD2
CASSFLTSGNNNEQFF
TGTGCCAGCAGCTTCCTGACTAGCGGGAATAACAATGAGCAGTTCTTC
>TRBJ2-5|TRBV25-1|-|TRBD2
CASSASSGRGEETQYF
TGTGCCAGCAGTGCCTCTAGCGGGAGGGGAGAAGAGACCCAGTACTTC
>TRBJ1-1|TRBV6-5|-|TRBD1
CASSYQGQVTEAFF
TGTGCCAGCAGTTACCAGGGACAGGTGACTGAAGCTTTCTTT
>TRBJ2-7|TRBV28|-|TRBD1
CASRPTGLGDEQYF
TGTGCCAGCAGGCCGACAGGGCTAGGCGACGAGCAGTACTTC
>TRBJ1-3|TRBV5-4|few|-
CASSQEDSGNTIYF
TGTGCCAGCAGCCAAGAAGACTCTGGAAACACCATATATTTT
>TRBJ2-3|TRBV9|many|TRBD2
CASSASGKADTQYF
TGTGCCAGCAGCGCGAGCGGGAAGGCAGATACGCAGTATTTT
>TRBJ2-6|TRBV6-5|-|TRBD1
CASSRTGVGANVLTF
TGTGCCAGCAGCCGAACAGGGGTGGGGGCCAACGTCCTGACTTTC
>TRBJ2-7|TRBV27|-|-
CASSFTRSYEQYF
TGTGCCAGCAGTTTCACTAGATCCTACGAGCAGTACTTC
>TRBJ2-7|TRBV7-9|-|-
CASSLEGALEQYF
TGTGCCAGCAGCTTGGAGGGGGCCCTCGAGCAGTACTTC
>TRBJ1-2|TRBV29-1|-|-
CSVEHQTNYGYTF
TGCAGCGTTGAACATCAGACAAACTATGGCTACACCTTC
>TRBJ2-1|TRBV28|-|TRBD2
CASSHQREGQDPEQFF
TGTGCCAGCAGCCACCAGCGGGAGGGCCAGGATCCTGAGCAGTTCTTC
>TRBJ2-2|TRBV7-3|few|TRBD2
CASSLTSGSAVTGELFF
TGTGCCAGCAGCTTGACTAGCGGGAGTGCTGTCACCGGGGAGCTGTTTTTT
>TRBJ1-2|TRBV28|-|-
CASSLITVSYGYTF
TGTGCCAGCAGCCTCATAACAGTTTCCTATGGCTACACCTTC
>TRBJ2-2|TRBV6-6|many|-
CAIWGSGELFF
TGTGCCATTTGGGGGTCCGGGGAGCTGTTTTTT
>TRBJ2-6|TRBV10-3|-|TRBD2
CAITGASGSGANVLTF
TGTGCCATCACCGGGGCTAGCGGCTCTGGGGCCAACGTCCTGACTTTC
>TRBJ2-4|TRBV18|-|TRBD2
CASSPLGRERDIQYF
TGTGCCAGCTCACCATTGGGGCGGGAGCGGGACATTCAGTACTTC
>TRBJ2-2|TRBV25-1|-|TRBD2
CASSESQREGTGELFF
TGTGCCAGCAGTGAATCCCAGCGGGAAGGTACCGGGGAGCTGTTTTTT
>TRBJ1-1|TRBV27|-|-
CASSFGGFNTEAFF
TGTGCCAGCAGTTTCGGGGGCTTCAACACTGAAGCTTTCTTT
>TRBJ2-2|TRBV7-9|once|-
CASSHTGSRELFF
TGTGCCAGCAGCCACACGGGTTCGAGGGAGCTGTTTTTT
>TRBJ2-1|TRBV6-1|medium-sized|-
CASSADSSGANEQFF
TGTGCCAGCAGTGCAGACAGTTCGGGGGCAAATGAGCAGTTCTTC
>TRBJ2-2|TRBV7-8|-|-
CASSLESSLAITGELFF
TGTGCCAGCAGCTTAGAGTCGAGTCTAGCCATAACCGGGGAGCTGTTTTTT
>TRBJ2-7|TRBV7-8|-|TRBD1
CASSQGADYYEQYF
TGTGCCAGCAGCCAGGGGGCAGATTACTACGAGCAGTACTTC
>TRBJ1-1|TRBV5-1|many|TRBD1
CASSTETGVTEAFF
TGCGCCAGCAGCACAGAGACAGGGGTCACTGAAGCTTTCTTT
>TRBJ2-7|TRBV7-8|many|-
CASSLVGLDEQYF
TGTGCCAGCAGCTTAGTTGGTTTAGACGAGCAGTACTTC
>TRBJ2-2|TRBV6-4|-|TRBD1
CASSDGTDFTGELFF
TGTGCCAGCAGTGATGGGACAGACTTTACCGGGGAGCTGTTTTTT
>TRBJ2-7|TRBV11-2|-|TRBD1
CASSLIQGRVYEQYF
TGTGCCAGCAGCCTTATACAGGGGCGAGTGTACGAGCAGTACTTC
>TRBJ2-7|TRBV29-1|-|TRBD2
CSVVFVTSGAYEQYF
TGCAGCGTTGTGTTCGTCACTAGCGGAGCATACGAGCAGTACTTC
>TRBJ2-7|TRBV4-1|many|-
CASSQDGGEQYF
TGCGCCAGCAGCCAAGACGGAGGAGAGCAGTACTTC
>TRBJ2-2|TRBV6-5|many|-
CASSYTPDRGPGELFF
TGTGCCAGCAGTTACACGCCGGATAGGGGCCCCGGGGAGCTGTTTTTT
>TRBJ2-7|TRBV5-8|-|-
CASSYILYEQYF
TGTGCCAGCAGCTATATCCTATACGAGCAGTACTTC